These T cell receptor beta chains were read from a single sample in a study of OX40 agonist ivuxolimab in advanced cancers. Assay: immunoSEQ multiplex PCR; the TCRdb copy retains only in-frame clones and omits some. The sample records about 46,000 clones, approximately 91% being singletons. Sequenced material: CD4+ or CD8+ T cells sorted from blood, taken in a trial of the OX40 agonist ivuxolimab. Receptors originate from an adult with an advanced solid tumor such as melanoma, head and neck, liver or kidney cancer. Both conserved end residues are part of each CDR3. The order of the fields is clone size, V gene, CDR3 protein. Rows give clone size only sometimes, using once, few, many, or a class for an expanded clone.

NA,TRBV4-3,CASSQGLAVMNEQFF
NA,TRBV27,CASSLSGTAITYEQYF
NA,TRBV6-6,CASSYKAGDGYTF
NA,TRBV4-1,CASSQAFPGAHTEAFF
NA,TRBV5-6,CASSLAGRTYEQYF
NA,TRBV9,CASSVGGSGTDTQYF
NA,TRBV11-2,CASSLVRGRYNSPLHF
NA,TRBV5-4,CASSLVGGSYNSPLHF
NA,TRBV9,CASSVEKGTAGSGANVLTF
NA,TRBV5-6,CASSAGTGSEKLFF
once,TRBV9,CASSAEGNNSPLHF
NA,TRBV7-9,CASSLGWGARPYEQYF
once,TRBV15,CATSRDRELGDTQYF
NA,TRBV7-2,CASSLAPGPNEKLFF
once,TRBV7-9,CASSSPTDYTEAFF